This entry lists 10 T cell receptor beta chains sequenced from one sample in a study of blood T cell repertoires in COVID-19. Profiled with immunoSEQ multiplex PCR; TCRdb holds only in-frame clones, not every one. The table has around 400,000 clones, around 90% seen once; the top ten hold 0.95% to 1.5%. The sequenced material came from peripheral blood. The receptors originated from a man aged 40-49 years with acute or convalescent COVID-19.

The chain recombines TRBV10-2 with TRBJ2-3; 10 bases are shared with TRBD2. V trimming: 6 bases; J trimming: 1 base; junction bases outside the gene matches: 1. The CDR3 is 14 residues long. The V gene's germline CDR1 is WSHSY and CDR2 SAAADI. The CDR3 protein is CASSLAGGTDTQYF. The CDR3 bases are TGCGCCAGCAGCCTAGCGGGGGGCACAGATACGCAGTATTTT.

The chain recombines TRBV4-3 with TRBJ1-3; no clear D. The CDR3 covers 15 residues. The germline V gene encodes CDR1 LGHNA and CDR2 YSLEER. Trimming stripped 2 bases from V and 5 bases from J, with 13 bases between. CDR3 coding DNA: TGCGCCAGCAGCCAAAGCACAGCCGTGCGAAACACCATATATTTT. Its translation is CASSQSTAVRNTIYF.

Worth noting for this clone: Other DNA sequences in the sample encode the same CDR3. The chain employs TRBV18 and TRBJ1-2; 10 bases fit TRBD1. The CDR3 has 16 amino acids. Germline trimming cut 2 bases from V and 0 bases from J; bases unmatched to any gene: 3. The germline V gene has CDR1 KGHSH and CDR2 LQKENI. This CDR3 is CASSPSGTGANYGYTF. The CDR3 DNA follows: TGTGCCAGCTCACCATCCGGGACAGGGGCTAACTATGGCTACACCTTC.

The J gene is TRBJ1-4, the V gene TRBV27; perhaps TRBD1 as D (6 bases). The germline CDR1 and CDR2 sequences are MNHEY and SMNVEV (reference sequence). CDR3 length equals 15 residues. The germline V and J ends were trimmed by 4 bases and 0 bases, with 9 bases remaining between them. In DNA form, the CDR3 reads TGTGCCAGCAGTTACAGGGAAGCAACTAATGAAAAACTGTTTTTT. Amino acids: CASSYREATNEKLFF.

V and J are TRBV2 and TRBJ2-2; 7 bases map to TRBD1. The germline CDR1 and CDR2 sequences are SNHLY and FYNNEI. V was pared by 6 bases and J by 2 bases, with 6 bases of the junction left unmatched. The CDR3 consists of 15 residues. In DNA, the CDR3 is TGTGCCAGCAGATACAACAGGGGTAACACCGGGGAGCTGTTTTTT. This translates into CASRYNRGNTGELFF.

J is TRBJ1-5 and V is TRBV6-1, with TRBD1 as a possible D gene (5 bases). V was cut by 4 bases and J by 2 bases, with 15 bases left in between. The CDR3 runs to 16 residues. CDR1 and CDR2 (germline): MNHNS, SASEGT. CDR3 sequence (DNA): TGTGCCAGCAGTGCGGGGGGAGGGGATGGCAATCAGCCCCAGCATTTT. This sequence encodes CASSAGGGDGNQPQHF.

The J gene is TRBJ1-6, the V gene TRBV28; D possibly corresponds to TRBD1 (6 bases). Trimming took 7 bases from V and 6 from J, leaving 16 bases between them. The CDR3 runs to 15 residues. From germline, CDR1 is MDHEN and CDR2 SYDVKM. The CDR3 nucleotides read TGTGCCAGCACCCGAGACAGGTTTAGTAATTCACCCCTCCACTTT. It specifies CASTRDRFSNSPLHF.

The chain employs TRBV7-3 and TRBJ2-7; no reliable D call. The CDR3 has 13 residues. The ends were cut back, 8 bases at V and 0 bases at J, with 11 bases in the middle. The germline gives CDR1 SGHTA, CDR2 FQGTGA. CDR3 nucleotides: TGTGCCAGCTTTCACGGTAGCTCCTACGAGCAGTACTTC. Translating gives CASFHGSSYEQYF.

CDR3 DNA sequence: TGCGCCAGCGCGGGAAGGACAGGGGGTTTTCCCTCCTATGGCTACACCTTC. It specifies CASAGRTGGFPSYGYTF. The chain uses TRBV5-1 and TRBJ1-2; 10 nucleotides line up with TRBD1. Germline-derived CDR1 and CDR2 are SGHRS and YFSETQ. J was trimmed by 4 bases and V by 7 bases; bases with no gene match: 16. This CDR3 is 17 amino acids long.

This chain links TRBV28 with TRBJ2-7, with TRBD1 matching 8 bases. The CDR3 extends over 15 amino acids. V lost 5 bases, J lost 0 bases, and 6 bases stayed unmatched. Germline CDR1 and CDR2: MDHEN and SYDVKM. The CDR3: CASSPGQGNSYEQYF. The CDR3 nucleotides are TGTGCCAGCAGTCCAGGACAGGGCAACTCCTACGAGCAGTACTTC.